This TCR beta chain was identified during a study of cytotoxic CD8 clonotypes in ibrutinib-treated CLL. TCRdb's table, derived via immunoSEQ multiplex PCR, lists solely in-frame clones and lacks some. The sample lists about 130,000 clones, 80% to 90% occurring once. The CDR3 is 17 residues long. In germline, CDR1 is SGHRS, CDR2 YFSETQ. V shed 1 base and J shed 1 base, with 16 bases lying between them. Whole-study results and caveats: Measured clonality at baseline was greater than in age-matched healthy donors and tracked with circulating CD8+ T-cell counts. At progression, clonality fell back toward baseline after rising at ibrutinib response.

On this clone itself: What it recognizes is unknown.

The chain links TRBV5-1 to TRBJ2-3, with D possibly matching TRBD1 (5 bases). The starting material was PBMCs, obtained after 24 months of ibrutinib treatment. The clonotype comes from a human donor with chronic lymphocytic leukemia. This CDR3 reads CASSLSLRQRRTDTQYF. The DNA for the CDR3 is TGCGCCAGCAGCTTGAGTCTGCGACAGAGACGCACAGATACGCAGTATTTT.